Ten or more counts support the clone carrying this T cell receptor (beta chain). The entry originates in a study of Graves' ophthalmopathy and Graves' hyperthyroidism. All donors with ophthalmopathy were recorded as having moderate-to-severe activity, CAS ≥3, NOSPECS ≥4 and a duration under 3 months. RNA transcripts were the source from which TCR beta CDR3 regions were amplified. HTBI-primed RT-PCR formed the first round, and a multiplex PCR formed the second. One entry per CDR3 protein, called by TCRdb with MiXCR from the multiplex PCR reads. The sample has about 400,000 distinct CDR3 sequences, 15% to 20% seen once; the top ten hold 1.6%. V was trimmed by 3 bases and J by 5 bases, leaving 16 bases between them. The CDR3 runs to 15 residues. From germline, CDR1 is SGHAT and CDR2 FQNNGV.

The chain is built from TRBV11-2 and TRBJ1-1, with D possibly matching TRBD1 (5 bases). This TCR was recovered from a woman younger than 30 with Graves' ophthalmopathy. The sequenced material came from peripheral blood. CDR3 in DNA: TGTGCCAGCAGCTTCCCCGCGGGGGGAAAAACTGAAGCTTTCTTT. Translated: CASSFPAGGKTEAFF. Filled out from reference TRBV11-2 and TRBJ1-1, the complete variable domain reads EAGVAQSPRYKIIEKRQSVAFWCNPISGHATLYWYQQILGQGPKLLIQFQNNGVVDDSQLPKDRFSAERLKGVDSTLKIQPAKLEDSAVYLCASSFPAGGKTEAFFGQGTRLTVV.